A single sample is the source of the 21 T cell receptor beta chains below, sequenced in a study of cytomegalovirus exposure and HLA in healthy donors. TCRdb's table, derived via immunoSEQ multiplex PCR, lists solely in-frame clones and lacks some. The data contain about 180,000 clones, 75% to 90% of them singletons. The sample consisted of PBMCs. These receptors were obtained from a man between 18 and 29 years old in good health and CMV-seropositive.

The chain employs TRBV5-1 and TRBJ2-7, with D maybe TRBD1 (6 bases). The CDR3 contains 15 residues. Germline CDR1 reads SGHRS; CDR2 reads YFSETQ. V gave up 0 bases and J gave up 3 bases, with 13 bases separating them. The CDR3, as DNA: TGCGCCAGCAGCTTGGGGCAGGGGCTAGGCTACGAGCAGTACTTC. Protein sequence: CASSLGQGLGYEQYF.

V gene TRBV9 combines with J gene TRBJ1-2, with a possible D match to TRBD1 (6 bases). Germline CDR1 and CDR2: SGDLS and YYNGEE. CDR3 size: 14 residues. The V and J ends lost 4 bases and 8 bases respectively, with 18 bases between them. The CDR3 nucleotides read TGTGCCAGCAGCCCATCCCCAGGGGCAGGCGGCTACACCTTC. Protein: CASSPSPGAGGYTF. Supplemented by reference TRBV9 and TRBJ1-2, the full variable domain reads DSGVTQTPKHLITATGQRVTLRCSPRSGDLSVYWYQQSLDQGLQFLIQYYNGEERAKGNILERFSAQQFPDLHSELNLSSLELGDSALYFCASSPSPGAGGYTFGSGTRLTVV.

This rearrangement joins TRBV2 to TRBJ2-1; D is undetermined. Trimming pared 2 bases from V and 2 bases from J, leaving 10 bases between. The germline CDR1 and CDR2 sequences are SNHLY and FYNNEI. The CDR3 totals 15 residues. The CDR3 DNA reads TGTGCCAGCAGTGAATACGGTGCGACCTACAATGAGCAGTTCTTC. Amino acid sequence: CASSEYGATYNEQFF.

The chain uses TRBV4-1 and TRBJ1-1, with TRBD1 as a possible D gene (5 bases). The germline V gene has CDR1 MGHRA and CDR2 YSYEKL. The CDR3 is 15 amino acids. Trimming took off 0 bases at V and 5 bases at J, with 13 bases between the two ends. The CDR3 reads CASSQDLAGRTEAFF. The CDR3 DNA reads as TGCGCCAGCAGCCAAGATCTGGCAGGGCGGACTGAAGCTTTCTTT.

The chain recombines TRBV7-2 with TRBJ2-1, with 7 bases fitting TRBD2. Germline-derived CDR1 and CDR2 are SGHTA and FQGNSA. Trimming removed 1 base from V and 5 bases from J; junction bases left unmatched: 5. This CDR3 comprises 15 residues. CDR3: CASSLVAGPDNEQFF. The CDR3 DNA is TGTGCCAGCAGCTTAGTAGCGGGCCCCGACAATGAGCAGTTCTTC.

J is TRBJ1-5 and V is TRBV7-3; possibly TRBD1 for D (6 bases). The V and J ends lost 6 bases and 3 bases respectively, with 18 bases between them. This CDR3 spans 16 amino acids. Germline V gives CDR1 SGHTA, CDR2 FQGTGA. The chain's CDR3 is CASRPLRDNDNQPQHF. CDR3 nucleotides: TGTGCCAGCAGACCTCTCCGGGACAACGACAATCAGCCCCAGCATTTT.

The V call is TRBV4-1, the J call TRBJ1-3, with 9 bases lining up with TRBD1. Germline CDR1 reads MGHRA; CDR2 reads YSYEKL. The CDR3 has 16 amino acids. The trim removed 2 bases at V and 4 bases at J, leaving 6 bases unmatched. CDR3 bases: TGCGCCAGCAGCCAAACTACAGGGGGCTTGGGAAACACCATATATTTT. This translates into CASSQTTGGLGNTIYF.

The chain is built from TRBV28 and TRBJ2-1; weak D call: TRBD1 (5 bases). V was trimmed by 4 bases and J by 5 bases, leaving 18 bases between them. The germline CDR1 and CDR2 sequences are MDHEN and SYDVKM. This CDR3 comprises 16 residues. The CDR3 loop is CASSSSLGAYDNEQFF. In nucleotides, the CDR3 is TGTGCCAGCAGTTCCTCTTTAGGGGCGTACGACAATGAGCAGTTCTTC.

This clone appeared a few times. V and J are TRBV6-5 and TRBJ2-7; D unresolved. CDR1 and CDR2 (germline): MNHEY, SVGAGI. The CDR3 loop spans 14 amino acids. Trimming pared 8 bases from V and 0 bases from J, leaving 14 bases between. This CDR3 is CASPEVRSSYEQYF. CDR3 DNA sequence: TGTGCCAGCCCAGAAGTCCGGAGCTCCTACGAGCAGTACTTC.

V and J are TRBV5-1 and TRBJ2-5; the D gene is possibly TRBD1 (7 bases). V was clipped by 2 bases and J by 1 base, with 18 bases between them. Germline CDR1 is SGHRS and CDR2 is YFSETQ. This CDR3 has 17 residues. CDR3 bases: TGCGCCAGCAGCTTAGCTCCAGGGGGGCGCTCCCAAGAGACCCAGTACTTC. Translation: CASSLAPGGRSQETQYF.

This clone was found a few times. The rearrangement uses TRBV2 and TRBJ2-7; D not certain. Trimming removed 4 bases from V and 0 bases from J, with 16 bases in between. The CDR3 runs to 16 residues. Germline loops: CDR1 SNHLY, CDR2 FYNNEI. CDR3 region: CASSALDFQSSYEQYF. DNA of the CDR3: TGTGCCAGCAGTGCCTTAGACTTCCAGAGCTCCTACGAGCAGTACTTC. The full variable domain, in which reference TRBV2 and TRBJ2-7 provide the parts outside the CDR3, is EPEVTQTPSHQVTQMGQEVILRCVPISNHLYFYWYRQILGQKVEFLVSFYNNEISEKSEIFDDQFSVERPDGSNFTLKIRSTKLEDSAMYFCASSALDFQSSYEQYFGPGTRLTVT.

DNA of the CDR3: TGTGCCTGGTTCCTGGACAGGCTGGGGACCGGAAGAACCGCAGATACGCAGTATTTT. Translation gives CAWFLDRLGTGRTADTQYF. The chain uses TRBV30 and TRBJ2-3; 7 nucleotides agree with TRBD1. V trimming: 5 bases; J trimming: 4 bases; junction bases outside the gene matches: 24. Germline loops: CDR1 GTSNPN, CDR2 SVGIG (reference sequence). The CDR3 sequence is 19 residues long.

This sequence joins TRBV30 and TRBJ2-5, with 8 nucleotides matching TRBD2. This CDR3 region has 14 residues. V was pared by 3 bases and J by 1 base, with 4 bases of the junction left unmatched. The V gene's germline CDR1 is GTSNPN and CDR2 SVGIG (reference sequence). The CDR3 DNA reads TGTGCCTGGAGCCTACTAGCGGTCCAAGAGACCCAGTACTTC. Protein: CAWSLLAVQETQYF. The entire variable domain, with the rest obtained from reference TRBV30 and TRBJ2-5, is as follows: SQTIHQWPATLVQPVGSPLSLECTVEGTSNPNLYWYRQAAGRGLQLLFYSVGIGQISSEVPQNLSASRPQDRQFILSSKKLLLSDSGFYLCAWSLLAVQETQYFGPGTRLLVL.

This chain uses TRBV7-9 with TRBJ2-2, with D possibly being TRBD2 (6 bases). CDR1 and CDR2 (germline): SEHNR, FQNEAQ (reference sequence). The CDR3 contains 15 residues. V gave up 3 bases and J gave up 2 bases, with 10 bases separating them. This chain's CDR3 is CASSFQEGNTGELFF. The CDR3 DNA reads as TGTGCCAGCAGCTTCCAGGAGGGCAACACCGGGGAGCTGTTTTTT.

The chain is built from TRBV28 and TRBJ1-2, with 9 bases identical to TRBD1. This CDR3 has 15 amino acids. Trimming removed 11 bases from V and 6 bases from J; junction bases left unmatched: 16. The V gene's germline CDR1 is MDHEN and CDR2 SYDVKM. CDR3 region: CAARDRALGYDGYTF. The CDR3 region has the DNA TGTGCCGCGCGGGACAGGGCCCTAGGTTACGATGGCTACACCTTC.

This rearrangement joins TRBV19 to TRBJ1-2; tentatively, D is TRBD1 (6 bases). Germline CDR1 LNHDA, CDR2 SQIVND (reference sequence). The V gene lost 9 bases and the J gene lost 8 bases, with 25 bases spanning the gap. This CDR3 is built from 15 residues. The CDR3 DNA is TGTGCCAGCAGGCGGGCAGGGGCCAATCAGCCGGGCTACACCTTC. This codes for CASRRAGANQPGYTF. The complete variable domain, with remaining parts taken from reference TRBV19 and TRBJ1-2, reads DGGITQSPKYLFRKEGQNVTLSCEQNLNHDAMYWYRQDPGQGLRLIYYSQIVNDFQKGDIAEGYSVSREKKESFPLTVTSAQKNPTAFYLCASRRAGANQPGYTFGSGTRLTVV.

This clone was counted between two and nine times. The V and J genes are TRBV27 and TRBJ2-7, with D possibly TRBD2 on 6 matching bases. The CDR3 runs to 13 residues. CDR1 and CDR2 (germline): MNHEY, SMNVEV (reference sequence). Trimming removed 8 bases at V and 0 bases at J, with 11 bases between. CDR3 nucleotide sequence: TGTGCCAGCCTGGGGCGGGACTCCTACGAGCAGTACTTC. This gives the protein CASLGRDSYEQYF.

V gene TRBV27 combines with J gene TRBJ1-4; D gene uncertain. The CDR3 length is 13 residues. Germline V lookup: CDR1 MNHEY, CDR2 SMNVEV (reference sequence). V lost 3 bases and J 7 bases, leaving 9 bases between the germline ends. This CDR3 is CASSLGTSEKLFF. In DNA, the CDR3 is TGTGCCAGCAGTTTGGGCACGTCTGAAAAACTGTTTTTT.

The chain uses TRBV14 and TRBJ1-2, with 8 bases fitting TRBD1. The V gene end was trimmed by 1 base and the J gene end by 1 base; junction bases not matched to a gene: 11. The CDR3 covers 18 residues. Germline V CDR1 and CDR2: SGHDN, FVKESK. CDR3 sequence reads: CASSQVAWGTGINYGYTF. CDR3 in DNA: TGTGCCAGCAGCCAAGTGGCGTGGGGGACAGGTATTAACTATGGCTACACCTTC.

This chain links TRBV29-1 with TRBJ2-7, with 8 positions matching TRBD1. The V and J ends lost 6 bases and 9 bases, in that order; junction bases with no gene match: 13. From germline, CDR1 is SQVTM and CDR2 ANQGSEA. This CDR3 comprises 13 residues. For the CDR3, the DNA is TGCAGCGTGGGGGAAAGACAGGGGACATCGCAGTACTTC. Translation: CSVGERQGTSQYF.

J is TRBJ1-1 and V is TRBV6-5, with TRBD1 as a possible D gene (5 bases). This CDR3 is built from 13 residues. Germline CDR1 MNHEY, CDR2 SVGAGI. Trimming took off 5 bases at V and 5 bases at J, with 12 bases between the two ends. The DNA for the CDR3 is TGTGCCAGCAGTCCGCCAGGGTTTACTGAAGCTTTCTTT. Protein: CASSPPGFTEAFF.